The 18 T cell receptor beta chains presented below share a single source sample, sequenced in a study of T-cell reconstitution after alpha-beta-depleted transplantation in children. Unique molecular identifiers tagged the TCRbeta library. Each CDR3 protein is one row after TCRdb ran MiXCR on the PCR reads. The table lists nearly 550,000 distinct CDR3 sequences, around 17% of them singletons. This sample comprised PBMCs from the stem cell graft donor, obtained from the stem cell graft. The receptor set was obtained from a human donor who donated a stem cell graft to a child with acute lymphoblastic leukemia.

This chain links TRBV9 with TRBJ2-1; 11 bases agree with TRBD2. CDR3 length: 16 residues. Germline V lookup: CDR1 SGDLS, CDR2 YYNGEE. V was clipped by 6 bases and J by 1 base; unmatched bases: 6. This chain's CDR3 is CASTNLAGGSYNEQFF. DNA for the CDR3: TGTGCCAGCACCAACTTAGCGGGAGGGTCCTACAATGAGCAGTTCTTC.

This clonotype has more than one count but fewer than ten. The chain links TRBV29-1 to TRBJ2-1; TRBD1 or TRBD2 may be the D gene (5 bases each). This CDR3 comprises 13 residues. Per germline, CDR1 SQVTM and CDR2 ANQGSEA. Trimming removed 7 bases from V and 9 bases from J, with 19 bases in between. This CDR3 is CSGERDGSFEQFF. The DNA of the CDR3 is TGCAGCGGAGAAAGGGACGGCAGCTTTGAGCAGTTCTTC.

This clonotype has a handful of counts. CDR3 nucleotide sequence: TGTGCCAGCAGTTTAGGACATATCTCCTACAATGAGCAGTTCTTC. Encoded protein: CASSLGHISYNEQFF. V is TRBV27 and J is TRBJ2-1, with D tentatively TRBD1 (5 bases). V lost 2 bases and J 0 bases, leaving 8 bases between the germline ends. This CDR3 has 15 amino acids. Germline-derived CDR1 and CDR2 are MNHEY and SMNVEV (reference sequence).

The V and J genes are TRBV5-1 and TRBJ2-7; D is unclear. CDR1 and CDR2 from the germline V gene are SGHRS and YFSETQ. Trimming stripped 1 base from V and 3 bases from J, with 8 bases between. The CDR3 sequence is 13 residues long. The CDR3 here is CASSLIGFYEQYF. The DNA for the CDR3 is TGCGCCAGCAGCTTGATAGGGTTCTACGAGCAGTACTTC.

The chain combines TRBV5-1 with TRBJ2-7; 12 bases fit TRBD1. The CDR3 sequence is 16 residues long. After removal of 3 bases from V and 6 bases from J, the junction contained 10 bases not matched to a gene. Germline V CDR1 and CDR2: SGHRS, YFSETQ. DNA for the CDR3: TGCGCCAGCAGCTCGCCGGTCGGGACAGGGGGCTCCGAGCAGTACTTC. Encoded protein: CASSSPVGTGGSEQYF.

This clonotype appeared a few times. CDR3 loop: CSARVLAGGTNIQYF. The CDR3 DNA reads TGCAGTGCTAGAGTCCTAGCGGGAGGGACAAACATTCAGTACTTC. The chain joins TRBV20-1 to TRBJ2-4; 12 bases are a match to TRBD2. The CDR3 runs to 15 residues. The V and J ends lost 1 base and 6 bases, in that order; junction bases with no gene match: 4. Germline CDR1 is DFQATT and CDR2 is SNEGSKA (reference sequence).

The chain recombines TRBV3-1 with TRBJ2-4; D gene unclear. The CDR3 runs to 15 residues. Germline CDR1 LGHDT, CDR2 YNNKEL (reference sequence). V shed 2 bases and J shed 3 bases, with 11 bases lying between them. CDR3 DNA: TGTGCCAGCAGCCAACTGGGGATCGTCAAAAACATTCAGTACTTC. Translated: CASSQLGIVKNIQYF.

This clonotype was recorded a few times. CDR3 DNA sequence: TGCGCCAGCAGCCAAAGACCCTCCCTGGGACTGTTTTTT. Translation: CASSQRPSLGLFF. The V and J genes are TRBV5-1 and TRBJ2-2; D not resolved. Germline CDR1 SGHRS, CDR2 YFSETQ. This CDR3 is 13 amino acids long. Trimming took off 4 bases at V and 14 bases at J, with 18 bases between the two ends.

The rearrangement links TRBV6-7 to TRBJ2-7, with 8 bases lining up with TRBD2. TRBV6-7 is placed among ORFs of uncertain function. The length of the CDR3 is 14 residues. V was pared by 8 bases and J by 2 bases, with 8 bases of the junction left unmatched. CDR3 protein: CASFSAGEPYEQYF. The CDR3 coding sequence is TGTGCCAGCTTTTCAGCGGGAGAGCCCTACGAGCAGTACTTC.

J is TRBJ2-7 and V is TRBV6-6; D gene unclear. The CDR3 has 11 residues. The V gene's germline CDR1 is MNHNY and CDR2 SVGAGI (reference sequence). V gave up 5 bases and J gave up 9 bases, with 11 bases separating them. CDR3 in amino acids: CASSPRNRQYF. The CDR3, as DNA: TGTGCCAGCAGTCCTCGAAACCGGCAGTACTTC.

This clonotype was counted a few times. The chain joins TRBV19 to TRBJ2-1, with 11 bases lining up with TRBD2. The V gene end was trimmed by 3 bases and the J gene end by 6 bases; junction bases not matched to a gene: 7. The CDR3 runs to 16 residues. CDR1 LNHDA and CDR2 SQIVND come from the germline V gene (reference sequence). The CDR3 loop reads CASSIHLAGGGNEQFF. The CDR3, as DNA: TGTGCCAGTAGTATTCACCTAGCGGGAGGAGGCAATGAGCAGTTCTTC.

The table lists this clonotype with many counts. The V gene is TRBV7-9, the J gene TRBJ2-5; D unresolved. V was clipped by 0 bases and J by 5 bases, with 4 bases between them. This CDR3 is built from 12 residues. CDR1 is SEHNR, CDR2 FQNEAQ, per germline (reference sequence). This chain's CDR3 is CASSLAVETQYF. The CDR3 DNA is TGTGCCAGCAGCTTAGCGGTCGAGACCCAGTACTTC.

This clonotype was observed a few times. This chain joins TRBV5-1 and TRBJ2-7; possibly TRBD2 for D (6 bases). CDR1 SGHRS and CDR2 YFSETQ come from the germline V gene. V dropped 0 bases and J dropped 5 bases, with 12 bases sitting between them. This CDR3 comprises 14 residues. The CDR3: CASSLDGGADEQYF. The CDR3 nucleotides are TGCGCCAGCAGCTTGGATGGAGGGGCGGACGAGCAGTACTTC. The full variable domain, with the rest looked up from reference TRBV5-1 and TRBJ2-7, is KAGVTQTPRYLIKTRGQQVTLSCSPISGHRSVSWYQQTPGQGLQFLFEYFSETQRNKGNFPGRFSGRQFSNSRSEMNVSTLELGDSALYLCASSLDGGADEQYFGPGTRLTVT.

This clonotype was seen only a few times. The rearrangement uses TRBV5-1 and TRBJ2-7; D is unclear. V was cut by 8 bases and J by 0 bases, with 6 bases left in between. This CDR3 comprises 11 residues. Germline V gene sequence: CDR1 SGHRS, CDR2 YFSETQ. The CDR3 protein is CASKNSYEQYF. CDR3 sequence (DNA): TGCGCCAGTAAGAACTCCTACGAGCAGTACTTC.

This clonotype has just a few counts. The chain combines TRBV7-9 with TRBJ2-1; D may be TRBD2 (6 bases). The length of the CDR3 is 12 residues. CDR1 and CDR2 from the germline V gene are SEHNR and FQNEAQ (reference sequence). V dropped 5 bases and J dropped 12 bases, with 14 bases sitting between them. This chain's CDR3 is CASSLPGGGQFF. The CDR3 DNA reads as TGTGCCAGCAGCCTTCCCGGGGGTGGGCAGTTCTTC.

This clonotype came up a few times. This chain connects TRBV12-3 or TRBV12-4 to TRBJ2-5; D is uncertain. Trimming removed 3 bases from V and 2 bases from J, with 13 bases in between. This CDR3 spans 15 amino acids. The CDR3 here is CASSFVTKAQETQYF. CDR3 sequence (DNA): TGTGCCAGCAGTTTTGTGACAAAGGCACAAGAGACCCAGTACTTC.

This chain joins TRBV4-1 and TRBJ2-5, with 14 bases fitting TRBD2. V shed 0 bases, J shed 1 base, and the junction held 10 bases outside the gene matches. The CDR3 is made up of 20 amino acids. Germline CDR1 and CDR2: MGHRA and YSYEKL. This chain's CDR3 is CASSQERSGLAGGRQETQYF. DNA of the CDR3: TGCGCCAGCAGCCAAGAGAGAAGTGGACTAGCGGGAGGCCGCCAAGAGACCCAGTACTTC.

This clonotype was counted between two and nine times. The chain combines TRBV20-1 with TRBJ2-1; no clear D. The germline V and J ends were trimmed by 0 bases and 0 bases, with 12 bases remaining between them. The CDR3 runs to 16 residues. Germline values: CDR1 DFQATT, CDR2 SNEGSKA (reference sequence). The CDR3 spells CSARDELISSYNEQFF. CDR3 in DNA: TGCAGTGCTAGAGACGAGCTGATTAGCTCCTACAATGAGCAGTTCTTC.